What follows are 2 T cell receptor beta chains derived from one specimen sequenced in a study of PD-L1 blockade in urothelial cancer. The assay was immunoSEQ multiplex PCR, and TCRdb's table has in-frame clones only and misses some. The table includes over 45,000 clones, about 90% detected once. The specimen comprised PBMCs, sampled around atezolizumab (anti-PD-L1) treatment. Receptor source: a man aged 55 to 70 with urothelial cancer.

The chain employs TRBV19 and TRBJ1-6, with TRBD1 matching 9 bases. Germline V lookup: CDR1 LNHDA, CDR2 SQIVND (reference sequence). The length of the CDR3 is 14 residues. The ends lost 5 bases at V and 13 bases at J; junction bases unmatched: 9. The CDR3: CASSAGQGLHPLHF. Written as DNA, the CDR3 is TGTGCCAGTAGTGCGGGACAGGGTCTTCATCCCCTCCACTTT.

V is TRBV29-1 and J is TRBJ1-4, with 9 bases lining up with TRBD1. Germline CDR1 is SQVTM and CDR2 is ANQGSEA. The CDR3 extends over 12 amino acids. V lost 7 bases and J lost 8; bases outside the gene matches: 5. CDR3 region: CSAGQGREKLFF. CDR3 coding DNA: TGCAGCGCTGGACAGGGGAGGGAAAAACTGTTTTTT.